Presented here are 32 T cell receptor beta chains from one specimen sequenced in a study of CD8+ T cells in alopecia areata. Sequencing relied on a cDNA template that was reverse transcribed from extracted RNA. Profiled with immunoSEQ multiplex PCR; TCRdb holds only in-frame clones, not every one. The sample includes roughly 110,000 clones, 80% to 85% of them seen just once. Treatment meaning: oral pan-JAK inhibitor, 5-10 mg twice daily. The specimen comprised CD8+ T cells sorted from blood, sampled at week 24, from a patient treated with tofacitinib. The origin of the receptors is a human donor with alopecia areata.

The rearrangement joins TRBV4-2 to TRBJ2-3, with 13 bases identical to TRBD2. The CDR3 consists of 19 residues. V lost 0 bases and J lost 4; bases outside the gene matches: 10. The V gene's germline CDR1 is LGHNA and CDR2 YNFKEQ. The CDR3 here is CASSQDPTSGGLPPDTQYF. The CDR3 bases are TGTGCCAGCAGCCAAGATCCGACTAGCGGGGGGCTACCCCCAGATACGCAGTATTTT.

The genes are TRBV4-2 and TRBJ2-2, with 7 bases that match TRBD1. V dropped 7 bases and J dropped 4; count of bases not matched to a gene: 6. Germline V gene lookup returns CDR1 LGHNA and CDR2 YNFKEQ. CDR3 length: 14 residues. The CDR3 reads CASTLAGGTGELFF. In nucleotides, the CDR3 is TGTGCCAGCACCCTTGCAGGGGGCACCGGGGAGCTGTTTTTT.

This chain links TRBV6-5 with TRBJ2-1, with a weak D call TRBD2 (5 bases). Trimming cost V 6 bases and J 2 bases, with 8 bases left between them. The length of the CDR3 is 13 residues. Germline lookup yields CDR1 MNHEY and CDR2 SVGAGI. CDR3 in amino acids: CASRRGPYNEQFF. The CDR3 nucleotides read TGTGCCAGCAGACGAGGGCCCTACAATGAGCAGTTCTTC.

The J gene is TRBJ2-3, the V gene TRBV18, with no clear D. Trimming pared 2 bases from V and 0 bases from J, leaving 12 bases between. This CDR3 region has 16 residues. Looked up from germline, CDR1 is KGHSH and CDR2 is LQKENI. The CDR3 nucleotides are TGTGCCAGCTCACCAGATTGGGTCCCTAGCACAGATACGCAGTATTTT. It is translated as CASSPDWVPSTDTQYF.

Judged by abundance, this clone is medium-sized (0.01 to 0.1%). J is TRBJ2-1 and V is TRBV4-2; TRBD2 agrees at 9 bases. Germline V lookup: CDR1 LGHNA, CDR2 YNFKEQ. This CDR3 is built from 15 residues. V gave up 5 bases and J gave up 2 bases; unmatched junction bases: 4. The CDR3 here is CASSERGETYNEQFF. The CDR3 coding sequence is TGTGCCAGCAGCGAGCGGGGGGAAACCTACAATGAGCAGTTCTTC.

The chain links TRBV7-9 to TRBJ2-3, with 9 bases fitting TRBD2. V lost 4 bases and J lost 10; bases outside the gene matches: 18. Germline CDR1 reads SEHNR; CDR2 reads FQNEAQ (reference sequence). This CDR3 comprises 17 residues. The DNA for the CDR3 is TGTGCCAGCAGCTCCCCCGTCGGGCGGGGGGGCTTCTCTCCGCAGTATTTT. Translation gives CASSSPVGRGGFSPQYF.

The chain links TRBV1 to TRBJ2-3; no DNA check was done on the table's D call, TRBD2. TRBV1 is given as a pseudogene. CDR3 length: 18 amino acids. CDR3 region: CTSSQAGTSGSSTDTQYF. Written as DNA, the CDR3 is TGCACCAGCAGCCAGGCCGGGACTAGCGGGTCAAGCACAGATACGCAGTATTTT.

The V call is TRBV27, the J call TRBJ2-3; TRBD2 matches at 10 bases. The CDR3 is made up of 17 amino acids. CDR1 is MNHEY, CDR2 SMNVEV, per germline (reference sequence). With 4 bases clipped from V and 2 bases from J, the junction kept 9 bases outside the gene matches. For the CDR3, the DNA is TGTGCCAGCAGTTGGGCTGGACTAGCGGACTTCACAGATACGCAGTATTTT. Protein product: CASSWAGLADFTDTQYF.

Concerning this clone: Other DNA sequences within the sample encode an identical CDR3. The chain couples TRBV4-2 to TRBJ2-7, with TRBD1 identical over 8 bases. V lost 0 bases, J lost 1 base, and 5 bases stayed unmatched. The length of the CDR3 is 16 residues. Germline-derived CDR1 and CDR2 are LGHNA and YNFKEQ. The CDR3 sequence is CASSQEGQGASYEQYF. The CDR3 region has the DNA TGTGCCAGCAGCCAAGAAGGTCAGGGGGCGTCCTACGAGCAGTACTTC.

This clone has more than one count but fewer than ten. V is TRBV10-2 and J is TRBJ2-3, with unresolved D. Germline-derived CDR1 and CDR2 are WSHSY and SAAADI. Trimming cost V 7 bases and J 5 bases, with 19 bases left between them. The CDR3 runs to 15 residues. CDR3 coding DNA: TGCGCCAGCACGACCTTACCAAGTTGGGTAGATACGCAGTATTTT. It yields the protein CASTTLPSWVDTQYF.

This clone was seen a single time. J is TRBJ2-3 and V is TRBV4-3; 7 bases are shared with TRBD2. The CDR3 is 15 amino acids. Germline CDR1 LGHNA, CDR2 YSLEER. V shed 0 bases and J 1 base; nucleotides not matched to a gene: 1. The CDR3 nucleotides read TGCGCCAGCAGCCAAGATGGGGGGGGCACAGATACGCAGTATTTT. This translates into CASSQDGGGTDTQYF.

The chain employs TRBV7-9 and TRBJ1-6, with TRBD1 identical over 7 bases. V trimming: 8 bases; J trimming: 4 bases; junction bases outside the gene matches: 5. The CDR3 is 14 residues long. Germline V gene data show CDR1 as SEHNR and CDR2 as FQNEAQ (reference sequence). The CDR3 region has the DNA TGTGCCAGCGCCGAGGGACAGTATAATTCACCCCTCCACTTT. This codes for CASAEGQYNSPLHF.

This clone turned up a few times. Written as DNA, the CDR3 is TGTGCCAGCAGCCAATGGACTAGCGGGGGGGATACGCAGTATTTT. Amino acid sequence: CASSQWTSGGDTQYF. The chain couples TRBV7-2 to TRBJ2-3, with 14 bases lining up with TRBD2. The CDR3 consists of 15 residues. V lost 5 bases, J lost 6 bases, and 4 bases stayed unmatched. CDR1 and CDR2 (germline): SGHTA, FQGNSA.

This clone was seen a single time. The CDR3 bases are TGTGCCACCAGCAGAGGCAGGAAAGCAACAGATACGCAGTATTTT. Translated: CATSRGRKATDTQYF. The chain has TRBV15 and TRBJ2-3; D remains ambiguous. Per the germline V gene, CDR1 is LNHNV and CDR2 is YYDKDF (reference sequence). The CDR3 length is 15 residues. V lost 1 base to trimming and J lost 3 bases, with 11 bases between them.

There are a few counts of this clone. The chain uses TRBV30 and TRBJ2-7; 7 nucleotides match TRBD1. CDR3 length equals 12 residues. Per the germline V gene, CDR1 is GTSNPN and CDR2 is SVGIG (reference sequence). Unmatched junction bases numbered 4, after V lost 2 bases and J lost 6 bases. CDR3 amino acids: CAWSTQGLEQYF. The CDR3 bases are TGTGCCTGGAGTACACAGGGGCTCGAGCAGTACTTC.

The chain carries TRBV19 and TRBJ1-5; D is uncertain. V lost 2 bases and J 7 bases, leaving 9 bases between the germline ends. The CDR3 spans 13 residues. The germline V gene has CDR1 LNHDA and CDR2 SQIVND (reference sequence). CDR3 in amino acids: CASSISGGQPQHF. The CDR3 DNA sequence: TGTGCCAGTAGTATAAGTGGCGGGCAGCCCCAGCATTTT.

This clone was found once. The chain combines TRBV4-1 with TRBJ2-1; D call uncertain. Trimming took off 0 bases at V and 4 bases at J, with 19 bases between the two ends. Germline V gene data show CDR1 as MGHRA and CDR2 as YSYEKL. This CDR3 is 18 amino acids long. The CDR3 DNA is TGCGCCAGCAGCCAAGAACAGACGATAAGGAACTTTTACAATGAGCAGTTCTTC. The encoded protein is CASSQEQTIRNFYNEQFF.

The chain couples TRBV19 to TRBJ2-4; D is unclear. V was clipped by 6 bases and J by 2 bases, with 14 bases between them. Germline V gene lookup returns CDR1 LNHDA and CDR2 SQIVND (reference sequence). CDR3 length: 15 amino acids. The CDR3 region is CASSLFSGSKNIQYF. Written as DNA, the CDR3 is TGTGCCAGTAGCCTGTTCTCAGGCTCCAAAAACATTCAGTACTTC.

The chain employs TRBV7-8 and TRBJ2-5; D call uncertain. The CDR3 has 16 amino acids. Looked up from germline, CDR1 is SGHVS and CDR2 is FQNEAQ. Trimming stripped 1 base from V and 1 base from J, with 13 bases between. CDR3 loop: CASSLGPPTFQETQYF. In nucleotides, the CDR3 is TGTGCCAGCAGCTTAGGCCCCCCGACTTTCCAAGAGACCCAGTACTTC.

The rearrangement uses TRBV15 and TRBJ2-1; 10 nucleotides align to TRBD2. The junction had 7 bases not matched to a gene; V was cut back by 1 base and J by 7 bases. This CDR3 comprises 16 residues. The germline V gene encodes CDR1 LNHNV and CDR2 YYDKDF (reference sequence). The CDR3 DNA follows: TGTGCCACCAGCAGAGCAGGGCTAGCGGGGGAAAATGAGCAGTTCTTC. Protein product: CATSRAGLAGENEQFF.

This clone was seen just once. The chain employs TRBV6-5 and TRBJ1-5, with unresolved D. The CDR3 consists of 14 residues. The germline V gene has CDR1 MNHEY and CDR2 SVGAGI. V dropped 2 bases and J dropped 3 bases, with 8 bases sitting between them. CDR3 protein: CASSYRRVNQPQHF. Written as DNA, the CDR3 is TGTGCCAGCAGTTACAGAAGGGTCAATCAGCCCCAGCATTTT.

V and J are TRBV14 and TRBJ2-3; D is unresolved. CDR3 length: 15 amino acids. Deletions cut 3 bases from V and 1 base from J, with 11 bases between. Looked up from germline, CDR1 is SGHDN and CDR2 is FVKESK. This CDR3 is CASSHWNLGTDTQYF. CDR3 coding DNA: TGTGCCAGCAGCCATTGGAACCTCGGCACAGATACGCAGTATTTT.

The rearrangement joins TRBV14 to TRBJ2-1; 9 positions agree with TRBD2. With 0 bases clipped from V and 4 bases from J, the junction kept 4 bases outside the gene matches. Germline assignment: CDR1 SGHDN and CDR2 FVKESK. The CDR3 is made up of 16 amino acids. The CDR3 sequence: CASSQDFSGGYNEQFF. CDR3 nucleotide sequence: TGTGCCAGCAGCCAAGATTTCAGCGGGGGGTACAATGAGCAGTTCTTC. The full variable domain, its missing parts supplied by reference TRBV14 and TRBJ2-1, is EAGVTQFPSHSVIEKGQTVTLRCDPISGHDNLYWYRRVMGKEIKFLLHFVKESKQDESGMPNNRFLAERTGGTYSTLKVQPAELEDSGVYFCASSQDFSGGYNEQFFGPGTRLTVL.

The CDR3 protein is CSVGGGRNTEAFF. CDR3 nucleotides: TGCAGCGTTGGGGGGGGACGTAACACTGAAGCTTTCTTT. The gene calls are TRBV29-1 and TRBJ1-1; D is possibly TRBD1 (5 bases). CDR1 is SQVTM and CDR2 is ANQGSEA in the germline V gene. CDR3 length: 13 amino acids. V dropped 4 bases and J dropped 2 bases, with 11 bases sitting between them.

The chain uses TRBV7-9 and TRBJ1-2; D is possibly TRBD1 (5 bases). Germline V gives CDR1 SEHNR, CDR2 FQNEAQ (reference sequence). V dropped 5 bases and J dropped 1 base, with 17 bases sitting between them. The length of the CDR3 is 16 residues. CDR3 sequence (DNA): TGTGCCAGCAGCCCGTCCGGGATTGGGGGTAACTATGGCTACACCTTC. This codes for CASSPSGIGGNYGYTF.

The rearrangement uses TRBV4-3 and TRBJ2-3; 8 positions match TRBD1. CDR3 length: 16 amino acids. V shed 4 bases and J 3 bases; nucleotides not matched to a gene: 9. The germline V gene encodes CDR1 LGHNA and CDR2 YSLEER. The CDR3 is CASSRSHRGSTDTQYF. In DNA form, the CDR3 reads TGCGCCAGCAGCCGCAGTCACAGGGGGTCGACAGATACGCAGTATTTT.

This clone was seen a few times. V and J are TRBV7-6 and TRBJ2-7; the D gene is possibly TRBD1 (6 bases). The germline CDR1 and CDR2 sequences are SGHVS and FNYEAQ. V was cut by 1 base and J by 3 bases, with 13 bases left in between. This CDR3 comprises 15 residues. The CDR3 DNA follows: TGTGCCAGCAGCTTAGAGACAGGACACAGCTACGAGCAGTACTTC. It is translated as CASSLETGHSYEQYF.

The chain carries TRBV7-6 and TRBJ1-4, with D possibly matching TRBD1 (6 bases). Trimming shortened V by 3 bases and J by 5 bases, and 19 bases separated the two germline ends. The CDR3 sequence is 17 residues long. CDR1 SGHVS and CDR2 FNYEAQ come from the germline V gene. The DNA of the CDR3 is TGTGCCAGCAGCTTCGATCCCAGGGGCCGCCCGAATGAAAAACTGTTTTTT. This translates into CASSFDPRGRPNEKLFF.

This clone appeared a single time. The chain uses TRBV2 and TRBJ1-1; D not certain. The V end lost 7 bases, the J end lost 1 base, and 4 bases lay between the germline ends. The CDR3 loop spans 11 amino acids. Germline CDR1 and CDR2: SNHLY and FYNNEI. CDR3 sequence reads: CASKGNTEAFF. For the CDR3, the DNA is TGTGCCAGCAAGGGGAACACTGAAGCTTTCTTT.

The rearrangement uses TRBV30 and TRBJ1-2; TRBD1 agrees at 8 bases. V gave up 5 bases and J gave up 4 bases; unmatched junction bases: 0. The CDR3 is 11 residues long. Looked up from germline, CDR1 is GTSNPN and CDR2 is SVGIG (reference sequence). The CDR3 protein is CAWDRGYGYTF. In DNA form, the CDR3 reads TGTGCCTGGGACAGGGGCTATGGCTACACCTTC.

CDR3 sequence (DNA): TGTGCCTGGAGTGTACTTTTCGGGACAGAGGAGACCCAGTACTTC. Protein product: CAWSVLFGTEETQYF. The gene calls are TRBV30 and TRBJ2-5; 7 bases agree with TRBD1. Per the germline V gene, CDR1 is GTSNPN and CDR2 is SVGIG (reference sequence). V lost 0 bases, J lost 5 bases, and 9 bases stayed unmatched. There are 15 residues in the CDR3.

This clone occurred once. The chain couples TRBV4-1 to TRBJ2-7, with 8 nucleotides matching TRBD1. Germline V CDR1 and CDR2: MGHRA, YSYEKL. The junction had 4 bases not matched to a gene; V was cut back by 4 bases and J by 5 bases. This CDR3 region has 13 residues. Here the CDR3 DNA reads TGCGCCAGCAGCCCCGGACAGGGCGACGAGCAGTACTTC. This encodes CASSPGQGDEQYF.